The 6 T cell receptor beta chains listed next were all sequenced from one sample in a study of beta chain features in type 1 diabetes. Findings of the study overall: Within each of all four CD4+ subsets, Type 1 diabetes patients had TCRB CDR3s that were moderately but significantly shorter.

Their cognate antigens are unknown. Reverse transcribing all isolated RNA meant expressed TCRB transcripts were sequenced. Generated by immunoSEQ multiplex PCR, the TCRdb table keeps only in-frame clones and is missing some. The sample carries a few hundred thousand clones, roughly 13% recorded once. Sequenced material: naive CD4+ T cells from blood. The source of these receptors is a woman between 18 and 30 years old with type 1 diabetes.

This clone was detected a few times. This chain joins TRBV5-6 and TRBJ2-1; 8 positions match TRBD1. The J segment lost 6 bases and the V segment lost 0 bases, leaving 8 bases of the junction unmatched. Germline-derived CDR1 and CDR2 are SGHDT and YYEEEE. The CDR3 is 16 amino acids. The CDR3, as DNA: TGTGCCAGCAGCTTGGACAGGGGGACAGCTCGCAATGAGCAGTTCTTC. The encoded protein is CASSLDRGTARNEQFF. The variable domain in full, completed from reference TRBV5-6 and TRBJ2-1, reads DAGVTQSPTHLIKTRGQQVTLRCSPKSGHDTVSWYQQALGQGPQFIFQYYEEEERQRGNFPDRFSGHQFPNYSSELNVNALLLGDSALYLCASSLDRGTARNEQFFGPGTRLTVL.

The CDR3 DNA reads as TGTGCCAGCAGTTCCGGGACTAGTGGGGCATACAATGAGCAGTTCTTC. Protein: CASSSGTSGAYNEQFF. The chain carries TRBV6-6 and TRBJ2-1; 8 positions match TRBD2. Trimming took 4 bases from V and 4 from J; bases not matched to a gene: 9. Germline CDR1 is MNHNY and CDR2 is SVGAGI (reference sequence). This CDR3 comprises 16 residues.

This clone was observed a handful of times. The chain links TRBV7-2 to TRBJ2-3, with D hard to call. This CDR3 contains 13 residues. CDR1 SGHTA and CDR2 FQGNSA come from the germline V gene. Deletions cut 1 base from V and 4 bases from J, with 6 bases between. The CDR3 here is CASSLGSADTQYF. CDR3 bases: TGTGCCAGCAGCTTAGGATCGGCAGATACGCAGTATTTT. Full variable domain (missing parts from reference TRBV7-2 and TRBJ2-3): GAGVSQSPSNKVTEKGKDVELRCDPISGHTALYWYRQSLGQGLEFLIYFQGNSAPDKSGLPSDRFSAERTGGSVSTLTIQRTQQEDSAVYLCASSLGSADTQYFGPGTRLTVL.

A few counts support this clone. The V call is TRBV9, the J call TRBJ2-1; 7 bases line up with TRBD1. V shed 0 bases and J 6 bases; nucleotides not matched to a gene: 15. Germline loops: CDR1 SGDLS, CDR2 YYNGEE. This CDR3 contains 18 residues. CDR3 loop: CASSVATQRLDRVNEQFF. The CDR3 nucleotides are TGTGCCAGCAGCGTAGCTACCCAGCGACTCGACAGGGTCAATGAGCAGTTCTTC.

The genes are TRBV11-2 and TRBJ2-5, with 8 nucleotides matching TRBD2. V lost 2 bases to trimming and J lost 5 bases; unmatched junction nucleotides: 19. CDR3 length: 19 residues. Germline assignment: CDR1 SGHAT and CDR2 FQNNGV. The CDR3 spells CASSLQGAPGLASGETQYF. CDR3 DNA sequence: TGTGCCAGCAGCTTACAGGGAGCCCCCGGACTAGCATCGGGGGAGACCCAGTACTTC.

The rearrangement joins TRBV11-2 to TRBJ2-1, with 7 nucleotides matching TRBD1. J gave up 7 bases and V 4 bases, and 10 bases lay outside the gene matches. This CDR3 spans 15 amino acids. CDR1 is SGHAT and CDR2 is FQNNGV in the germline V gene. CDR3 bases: TGTGCCAGCAGCTCTGTCGACAGGGTGGTTAATGAGCAGTTCTTC. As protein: CASSSVDRVVNEQFF.